These 26 T cell receptor beta chains share one sample of origin, sequenced in a study of long-term antiretroviral therapy in people with HIV. The run of the v3.0 immunoSEQ assay was at survey level. Assay used: immunoSEQ multiplex PCR; TCRdb lists only in-frame clones, some missing. Seen here are some 28,000 clones, about 95% observed once, and the top ten hold approximately 3%. Sample: unsorted PBMCs, taken 5.3 years after starting antiretroviral therapy. These receptors came from a man aged 50 to 60 with HIV.

V and J are TRBV9 and TRBJ1-2; D may be TRBD1 (5 bases). This CDR3 has 15 residues. The V end was cut by 2 bases, the J end by 3 bases, with 14 bases between. Germline V gene lookup returns CDR1 SGDLS and CDR2 YYNGEE. CDR3 sequence: CASSVAVGADYGYTF. Written as DNA, the CDR3 is TGTGCCAGCAGCGTGGCGGTAGGGGCGGACTATGGCTACACCTTC.

The rearrangement joins TRBV28 to TRBJ2-3; TRBD2 matches at 7 bases. The V segment lost 10 bases and the J segment 3 bases; nucleotides outside the gene matches: 10. Looked up from germline, CDR1 is MDHEN and CDR2 is SYDVKM. The CDR3 extends over 14 amino acids. The CDR3 nucleotides are TGTGCCACCATCCCGGGACTAAGGACAGATACGCAGTATTTT. Translated: CATIPGLRTDTQYF. Together with reference TRBV28 and TRBJ2-3, the CDR3 gives the full variable domain: DVKVTQSSRYLVKRTGEKVFLECVQDMDHENMFWYRQDPGLGLRLIYFSYDVKMKEKGDIPEGYSVSREKKERFSLILESASTNQTSMYLCATIPGLRTDTQYFGPGTRLTVL.

This sequence joins TRBV29-1 and TRBJ2-7; 7 bases are a match to TRBD1. From germline, CDR1 is SQVTM and CDR2 ANQGSEA. V lost 6 bases and J lost 2; bases outside the gene matches: 4. The CDR3 consists of 12 residues. CDR3 DNA: TGCAGCGTCTCACAGGGGCCCTACGAGCAGTACTTC. The encoded protein is CSVSQGPYEQYF.

The V call is TRBV6-5, the J call TRBJ1-6; 8 bases are a match to TRBD1. This CDR3 is built from 13 residues. The germline V gene encodes CDR1 MNHEY and CDR2 SVGAGI. V trimming: 9 bases; J trimming: 6 bases; junction bases outside the gene matches: 4. The CDR3 nucleotides are TGTGCCAGTAAGGGACAGGCTAATTCACCCCTCCACTTT. Protein: CASKGQANSPLHF.

The chain joins TRBV27 to TRBJ2-6; D is unresolved. Trimming took off 3 bases at V and 0 bases at J, with 6 bases between the two ends. The CDR3 has 15 amino acids. Germline CDR1 and CDR2: MNHEY and SMNVEV (reference sequence). The CDR3 region has the DNA TGTGCCAGCAGTTTGACGTTCTCTGGGGCCAACGTCCTGACTTTC. Translated, it gives CASSLTFSGANVLTF.

This clone has a single count. The gene calls are TRBV15 and TRBJ1-2; no clear D gene. Germline V gene lookup returns CDR1 LNHNV and CDR2 YYDKDF (reference sequence). V was shortened by 0 bases and J by 8 bases, with 22 bases between the two germline ends. The CDR3 covers 17 residues. The chain's CDR3 is CATSREKFKFGPSGYTF. CDR3 DNA sequence: TGTGCCACCAGCAGAGAGAAATTTAAATTCGGGCCAAGCGGCTACACCTTC.

V and J are TRBV10-3 and TRBJ2-3, with TRBD2 matching 7 bases. Germline assignment: CDR1 ENHRY and CDR2 SYGVKD. J gave up 3 bases and V 7 bases, and 13 bases lay outside the gene matches. This CDR3 comprises 16 residues. CDR3 region: CAITRGTLLGTDTQYF. CDR3 bases: TGTGCCATCACGCGGGGGACCCTCCTAGGGACAGATACGCAGTATTTT.

The J gene is TRBJ1-5, the V gene TRBV6-5; the D gene is possibly TRBD1 (6 bases). Trimming cost V 4 bases and J 0 bases, with 13 bases left between them. In germline, CDR1 is MNHEY, CDR2 SVGAGI. The CDR3 covers 16 residues. The CDR3 DNA follows: TGTGCCAGCAGTTTATCGACAGGAGATAGCAATCAGCCCCAGCATTTT. Residues: CASSLSTGDSNQPQHF.

The chain joins TRBV19 to TRBJ2-2; TRBD1 matches 10 bases. Germline values: CDR1 LNHDA, CDR2 SQIVND (reference sequence). The CDR3 runs 14 residues. V lost 4 bases and J lost 4; bases outside the gene matches: 0. The CDR3, as DNA: TGTGCCAGTAGTAGGGACAGGGGCACCGGGGAGCTGTTTTTT. Amino acids: CASSRDRGTGELFF.

The chain links TRBV11-1 to TRBJ2-6; D unclear. V dropped 4 bases and J dropped 5 bases, with 3 bases sitting between them. CDR3 length equals 12 residues. Per the germline V gene, CDR1 is SGHAT and CDR2 is FQDESV (reference sequence). The CDR3 loop is CASSWRANVLTF. The CDR3 nucleotides are TGTGCCAGCAGCTGGAGGGCCAACGTCCTGACTTTC.

The rearrangement joins TRBV11-2 to TRBJ1-4; 9 positions agree with TRBD1. The V and J ends lost 5 bases and 7 bases, in that order; junction bases with no gene match: 11. The germline V gene encodes CDR1 SGHAT and CDR2 FQNNGV. CDR3 length: 16 amino acids. The CDR3 DNA reads as TGTGCCAGCAGCCTCCACCGGGACAGGGAGACTGAAAAACTGTTTTTT. Translated, it gives CASSLHRDRETEKLFF.

The chain has TRBV9 and TRBJ1-1, with TRBD1 identical over 9 bases. Trimming took 2 bases from V and 4 from J; bases not matched to a gene: 15. The germline gives CDR1 SGDLS, CDR2 YYNGEE. The CDR3 spans 18 residues. CDR3 residues: CASSVGTGPPWVTTEAFF. Here the CDR3 DNA reads TGTGCCAGCAGCGTGGGGACAGGGCCCCCCTGGGTGACCACTGAAGCTTTCTTT. The full variable domain, completed using reference TRBV9 and TRBJ1-1, is DSGVTQTPKHLITATGQRVTLRCSPRSGDLSVYWYQQSLDQGLQFLIQYYNGEERAKGNILERFSAQQFPDLHSELNLSSLELGDSALYFCASSVGTGPPWVTTEAFFGQGTRLTVV.

The chain links TRBV27 to TRBJ1-2, with D uncertain. The ends were cut back, 2 bases at V and 7 bases at J, with 14 bases in the middle. There are 14 residues in the CDR3. Per the germline V gene, CDR1 is MNHEY and CDR2 is SMNVEV (reference sequence). The CDR3 DNA reads TGTGCCAGCAGTTTAATCCCTGGAGGGTCTGGCTACACCTTC. Its protein product is CASSLIPGGSGYTF.

V usage is TRBV19 and J usage is TRBJ2-2, with D perhaps TRBD1 (7 bases). This CDR3 has 17 amino acids. With 1 base removed from V and 5 bases from J, the gap between germline ends came to 17 bases. Germline lookup yields CDR1 LNHDA and CDR2 SQIVND (reference sequence). CDR3 bases: TGTGCCAGTAGTATAGCAGGGGGGACTGTGAAAACCGGGGAGCTGTTTTTT. It codes for CASSIAGGTVKTGELFF.

This chain connects TRBV12-5 to TRBJ1-1; D gene uncertain. The CDR3 has 12 amino acids. CDR1 is LGHNT and CDR2 is FRNRAP in the germline V gene. The V end lost 8 bases, the J end lost 1 base, and 8 bases lay between the germline ends. The chain's CDR3 is CASRDTNTEAFF. CDR3 nucleotides: TGTGCTAGTCGAGATACGAACACTGAAGCTTTCTTT.

The rearrangement uses TRBV5-1 and TRBJ2-3, with a weak D call TRBD1 (6 bases). The ends were cut back, 4 bases at V and 1 base at J, with 10 bases in the middle. CDR3 length equals 14 residues. CDR1 SGHRS and CDR2 YFSETQ come from the germline V gene. CDR3 DNA sequence: TGCGCCAGCAGCGAGGGGGATCGCACAGATACGCAGTATTTT. Translated, it gives CASSEGDRTDTQYF.

This clone was counted a single time. J is TRBJ2-3 and V is TRBV5-4; 9 bases align to TRBD1. The CDR3 sequence is 15 residues long. Germline V gene sequence: CDR1 SGHNT, CDR2 YYREEE (reference sequence). V was clipped by 0 bases and J by 3 bases; unmatched bases: 2. CDR3 protein: CASSLGDRVTDTQYF. The CDR3 coding sequence is TGTGCCAGCAGCTTGGGGGACAGGGTAACAGATACGCAGTATTTT.

CDR3 sequence (DNA): TGTGCCAGCAGCTTAACTCTAGCTGGGGCCAACGTCCTGACTTTC. As protein: CASSLTLAGANVLTF. The V and J genes are TRBV5-6 and TRBJ2-6, with D uncertain. The CDR3 is made up of 15 amino acids. V shed 2 bases and J shed 2 bases, with 8 bases lying between them. Looked up from germline, CDR1 is SGHDT and CDR2 is YYEEEE.

J is TRBJ1-1 and V is TRBV9, with unresolved D. Deletions cut 3 bases from V and 0 bases from J, with 9 bases between. CDR1 SGDLS and CDR2 YYNGEE come from the germline V gene. This CDR3 spans 14 amino acids. The CDR3 sequence is CASSDRHLNTEAFF. DNA of the CDR3: TGTGCCAGCAGCGACCGTCACTTGAACACTGAAGCTTTCTTT.

This sequence joins TRBV2 and TRBJ2-1, with 9 nucleotides matching TRBD2. Germline values: CDR1 SNHLY, CDR2 FYNNEI. The CDR3 has 16 amino acids. V was clipped by 1 base and J by 6 bases; unmatched bases: 7. CDR3 region: CASSEEAGGPVNEQFF. CDR3 bases: TGTGCCAGCAGTGAAGAGGCGGGGGGGCCGGTCAATGAGCAGTTCTTC.

J is TRBJ1-2 and V is TRBV21-1; the table names TRBD1, a call not compared with the DNA. TRBV21-1 is designated a pseudogene. CDR3 length: 15 residues. In DNA, the CDR3 is TGTGCCAGCAGACCTTCAGGACAGGTTATTTATGGCTACACCTTC. Residues: CASRPSGQVIYGYTF.

CDR3 sequence reads: CASSPSGANGYTF. In DNA form, the CDR3 reads TGTGCCAGCAGTCCCTCTGGGGCAAATGGCTACACCTTC. The rearrangement links TRBV14 to TRBJ1-2; possible D gene TRBD1, 5 bases. Germline CDR1 reads SGHDN; CDR2 reads FVKESK. This CDR3 comprises 13 residues. V dropped 6 bases and J dropped 6 bases, with 14 bases sitting between them.

V usage is TRBV25-1 and J usage is TRBJ2-1; D possibly corresponds to TRBD2 (5 bases). CDR3 length: 14 amino acids. The V end lost 1 base, the J end lost 7 bases, and 11 bases lay between the germline ends. The germline CDR1 and CDR2 sequences are MGHDK and SYGVNS. For the CDR3, the DNA is TGTGCCAGCAGTGAATCCATCGGACTGAATGAGCAGTTCTTC. Translation: CASSESIGLNEQFF.

The rearrangement links TRBV5-8 to TRBJ1-2; 7 bases map to TRBD1. Germline CDR1 reads SGHTS; CDR2 reads YDEGEE. V shed 7 bases, J shed 6 bases, and the junction held 12 bases outside the gene matches. The CDR3 is made up of 14 amino acids. CDR3 nucleotide sequence: TGTGCCAGCGATACCGGGACAGCCTACGATGGCTACACCTTC. Translation gives CASDTGTAYDGYTF.

The chain couples TRBV5-6 to TRBJ1-1; 10 nucleotides align to TRBD1. The germline CDR1 and CDR2 sequences are SGHDT and YYEEEE. J gave up 2 bases and V 4 bases, and 8 bases lay outside the gene matches. The CDR3 totals 16 residues. CDR3 sequence (DNA): TGTGCCAGCAGCGCCAGACAGGGGGCGGGTAACACTGAAGCTTTCTTT. This codes for CASSARQGAGNTEAFF. Combining the CDR3 with reference TRBV5-6 and TRBJ1-1 gives the whole variable domain DAGVTQSPTHLIKTRGQQVTLRCSPKSGHDTVSWYQQALGQGPQFIFQYYEEEERQRGNFPDRFSGHQFPNYSSELNVNALLLGDSALYLCASSARQGAGNTEAFFGQGTRLTVV.

This chain links TRBV7-8 with TRBJ1-1; D is undetermined. The germline CDR1 and CDR2 sequences are SGHVS and FQNEAQ. V was trimmed by 0 bases and J by 4 bases, leaving 0 bases between them. This CDR3 comprises 11 residues. The CDR3 sequence is CASSLATEAFF. CDR3 nucleotides: TGTGCCAGCAGCTTAGCCACTGAAGCTTTCTTT. Variable domain in full (rest from reference TRBV7-8 and TRBJ1-1): GAGVSQSPRYKVAKRGQDVALRCDPISGHVSLFWYQQALGQGPEFLTYFQNEAQLDKSGLPSDRFFAERPEGSVSTLKIQRTQQEDSAVYLCASSLATEAFFGQGTRLTVV.